Listed below are T cell receptor beta chains from one sample, sequenced in a study of CD8 T cells in Susac syndrome. TCRdb processed the immunoSEQ multiplex PCR reads anew with MiXCR; each CDR3 protein has one entry. This sample has about 200,000 distinct CDR3 sequences, with approximately 90% found just once. Sequencing was done on a sample of CD8+ T cells from PBMCs. The receptors were sampled from a human donor with multiple sclerosis. The CDR3 runs from the conserved cysteine through the conserved F or W. D genes are given only for firm matches. Some rows mark clone size as missing; the rest say once, few, many or name a class of expanded clone.

size: few
V: TRBV4-1
D: -
J: TRBJ2-7
CDR3: CASSQARSYEQYF
DNA: TGCGCCAGCAGCCAAGCCCGGTCCTACGAGCAGTACTTC

size: -
V: TRBV27
D: -
J: TRBJ1-1
CDR3: CASISPNTEAFF
DNA: TGTGCCAGCATCTCCCCGAACACTGAAGCTTTCTTT

size: -
V: TRBV4-3
D: -
J: TRBJ2-7
CDR3: CASSQDLRYSSSYEQYF
DNA: TGCGCCAGCAGCCAAGATTTGAGGTACAGTAGCTCCTACGAGCAGTACTTC

size: -
V: TRBV4-3
D: TRBD1
J: TRBJ2-2
CDR3: CASRPDRENTGELFF
DNA: TGCGCCAGCAGGCCCGACAGGGAGAACACCGGGGAGCTGTTTTTT

size: -
V: TRBV7-9
D: -
J: TRBJ2-3
CDR3: CASSFGLPVTDTQYF
DNA: TGTGCCAGCAGCTTTGGCTTACCTGTCACAGATACGCAGTATTTT

size: -
V: TRBV20-1
D: -
J: TRBJ2-6
CDR3: CSARLSGANVLTF
DNA: TGCAGTGCTAGGCTCTCTGGGGCCAACGTCCTGACTTTC

size: -
V: TRBV13
D: -
J: TRBJ2-1
CDR3: CASSAGLRLEQFF
DNA: TGTGCCAGCAGCGCTGGACTTAGACTGGAGCAGTTCTTC

size: once
V: TRBV9
D: TRBD2
J: TRBJ2-5
CDR3: CASSVETSGGETQYF
DNA: TGTGCCAGCAGCGTAGAGACTAGCGGAGGGGAGACCCAGTACTTC

size: -
V: TRBV4-3
D: TRBD2
J: TRBJ2-1
CDR3: CASSQDGTSLHEQFF
DNA: TGCGCCAGCAGCCAAGACGGGACTAGTCTCCATGAGCAGTTCTTC

size: -
V: TRBV27
D: -
J: TRBJ2-5
CDR3: CASSFLGERETQYF
DNA: TGTGCCAGCAGTTTCTTGGGAGAGAGAGAGACCCAGTACTTC

size: -
V: TRBV13
D: -
J: TRBJ2-5
CDR3: CASSSGFKETQYF
DNA: TGTGCCAGCAGCTCCGGGTTTAAAGAGACCCAGTACTTC

size: -
V: TRBV4-2
D: TRBD2
J: TRBJ2-1
CDR3: CASSPLPGLGLGNEQFF
DNA: TGTGCCAGCAGCCCGCTTCCGGGACTAGGACTGGGCAATGAGCAGTTCTTC

size: -
V: TRBV15
D: -
J: TRBJ1-2
CDR3: CATSRDADSNYGYTF
DNA: TGTGCCACCAGCAGGGACGCAGACAGTAACTATGGCTACACCTTC

size: once
V: TRBV5-6
D: -
J: TRBJ1-1
CDR3: CASSPFEVWDAFF
DNA: TGTGCCAGCAGCCCCTTTGAGGTCTGGGACGCTTTCTTT

size: few
V: TRBV5-1
D: TRBD2
J: TRBJ2-7
CDR3: CASSLYPSGSTSYEQYF
DNA: TGCGCCAGCAGCTTGTATCCTAGCGGGTCGACCTCCTACGAGCAGTACTTC

size: -
V: TRBV19
D: TRBD1
J: TRBJ2-7
CDR3: CASSMGQLVGHEQYF
DNA: TGTGCCAGTAGTATGGGACAGCTGGTCGGGCACGAGCAGTACTTC

size: -
V: TRBV27
D: TRBD1
J: TRBJ1-5
CDR3: CASRRTGRREDNQPQHF
DNA: TGTGCCAGCAGACGGACAGGGCGTAGGGAGGACAATCAGCCCCAGCATTTT